What follows are 21 T cell receptor beta chains derived from one specimen sequenced in a study of CD8 T cells in ankylosing spondylitis. TCRdb fed the 5' RACE reads into MiXCR, producing one record per CDR3 protein. This repertoire shows under 250,000 distinct CDR3 sequences, under 35% found once; its top ten account for around 4.5%. The sequenced material came from blood, either unsorted or a sorted T cell fraction (not recorded which). These receptor sequences come from a male donor with ankylosing spondylitis or in good health (not recorded which).

V is TRBV6-1 and J is TRBJ2-2; D may correspond to TRBD1 or TRBD2 (5 bases each). CDR1 and CDR2 (germline): MNHNS, SASEGT. Between the trimmed V and J ends, which lost 5 bases and 1 base, there was a span of 17 bases. The CDR3 is made up of 17 amino acids. The CDR3 DNA is TGTGCCAGCAGTCCTACAATTGGGACGGTGAACACCGGGGAGCTGTTTTTT. Its translation is CASSPTIGTVNTGELFF.

This clonotype was found a few times. The J gene is TRBJ2-3, the V gene TRBV10-1; D unclear. The CDR3 consists of 13 residues. Looked up from germline, CDR1 is WNHNN and CDR2 is SYGVQD (reference sequence). With 3 bases removed from V and 2 bases from J, the gap between germline ends came to 6 bases. This CDR3 is CASSEDNTDTQYF. For the CDR3, the DNA is TGCGCCAGCAGTGAAGACAACACAGATACGCAGTATTTT.

The rearrangement links TRBV6-5 to TRBJ2-1; no reliable D call. Trimming stripped 3 bases from V and 8 bases from J, with 5 bases between. From germline, CDR1 is MNHEY and CDR2 SVGAGI. CDR3 length equals 11 residues. The CDR3 nucleotides read TGTGCCAGCAGTTATCTTCATGAGCAGTTCTTC. It specifies CASSYLHEQFF.

The rearrangement uses TRBV27 and TRBJ2-3; no clear D gene. Germline values: CDR1 MNHEY, CDR2 SMNVEV (reference sequence). The CDR3 length is 14 residues. V lost 1 base and J 4 bases, leaving 9 bases between the germline ends. The DNA of the CDR3 is TGTGCCAGCAGTTTATTAAGTTTTCCAGATACGCAGTATTTT. Translation: CASSLLSFPDTQYF.

The rearrangement joins TRBV20-1 to TRBJ2-7; D not certain. The V end lost 3 bases, the J end lost 6 bases, and 18 bases lay between the germline ends. This CDR3 is built from 14 residues. The V gene's germline CDR1 is DFQATT and CDR2 SNEGSKA (reference sequence). This chain's CDR3 is CSARVPHERPEQYF. In DNA, the CDR3 is TGCAGTGCTAGGGTCCCACACGAGAGACCCGAGCAGTACTTC.

V and J are TRBV12-3 or TRBV12-4 and TRBJ2-2; the D gene could be TRBD1 or TRBD2 (5 bases each). The CDR3 runs 13 residues. V gave up 6 bases and J gave up 9 bases, with 14 bases separating them. DNA for the CDR3: TGTGCCAGCAGACCCATGGGGACCCGGGAGCTGTTTTTT. It is translated as CASRPMGTRELFF.

The chain combines TRBV12-3 or TRBV12-4 with TRBJ2-7, with TRBD2 as a possible D gene (5 bases). Trimming stripped 2 bases from V and 2 bases from J, with 7 bases between. CDR3 length: 13 amino acids. In DNA form, the CDR3 reads TGTGCCAGCAGTTTAATGGGAGCCTACGAGCAGTACTTC. Residues: CASSLMGAYEQYF.

The chain carries TRBV20-1 and TRBJ1-2; D is possibly TRBD1 (5 bases). In germline, CDR1 is DFQATT, CDR2 SNEGSKA (reference sequence). This CDR3 is built from 12 residues. V lost 4 bases and J 4 bases, leaving 10 bases between the germline ends. The CDR3 loop is CSAKGTGYGYTF. The CDR3 nucleotides read TGCAGTGCTAAGGGGACCGGCTATGGCTACACCTTC.

This clonotype has more than one count but fewer than ten. J is TRBJ2-2 and V is TRBV6-1; TRBD1 is a possible D gene (6 bases). Trimming took 1 base from V and 8 from J, leaving 14 bases between them. This CDR3 has 15 amino acids. The V gene's germline CDR1 is MNHNS and CDR2 SASEGT. CDR3 DNA: TGTGCCAGCAGTGAAGGAGGATGGGGGCAGGGGGAGCTGTTTTTT. Its translation: CASSEGGWGQGELFF.

V gene TRBV12-3 or TRBV12-4 combines with J gene TRBJ2-5; D not resolved. The CDR3 runs to 15 residues. The V and J ends lost 3 bases and 4 bases respectively, with 15 bases between them. CDR3 coding DNA: TGTGCCAGCAGTTTCGACGTGGCGCTGGCAGAGACCCAGTACTTC. Translation gives CASSFDVALAETQYF.

This chain connects TRBV10-3 to TRBJ2-5; the match to TRBD2 covers 10 bases. V lost 3 bases and J lost 5; bases outside the gene matches: 3. Germline CDR1 and CDR2: ENHRY and SYGVKD. CDR3 length: 14 residues. For the CDR3, the DNA is TGTGCCATCAGTGACCTACTAGCGGGGGAGACCCAGTACTTC. Protein product: CAISDLLAGETQYF.

V and J are TRBV10-2 and TRBJ1-3; D gene ambiguous. Germline V lookup: CDR1 WSHSY, CDR2 SAAADI. The CDR3 has 14 residues. V shed 7 bases and J shed 0 bases, with 10 bases lying between them. This chain's CDR3 is CASKSRASGNTIYF. CDR3 coding DNA: TGCGCCAGCAAGAGCCGGGCCTCTGGAAACACCATATATTTT.

This clonotype appeared a few times. V is TRBV29-1 and J is TRBJ2-7; D is possibly TRBD1 (6 bases). Germline-derived CDR1 and CDR2 are SQVTM and ANQGSEA. CDR3 size: 13 residues. The V end was cut by 0 bases, the J end by 1 base, with 7 bases between. Here the CDR3 reads CSVEERGSYEQYF. The DNA of the CDR3 is TGCAGCGTTGAAGAGAGGGGGTCCTACGAGCAGTACTTC.

A word on this clonotype: At one of its ends the junction is not consistent with the germline gene, which may arise from a read error. The rearrangement joins TRBV12-3 or TRBV12-4 to TRBJ1-1; TRBD1 aligns across 7 bases. The CDR3 is made up of 13 amino acids. Written as DNA, the CDR3 is TGTGCCAGCAGTGACAGGGTGAACACTGAAGCTTCCTTT. Translating it yields CASSDRVNTEASF.

This clonotype occurred a few times. The V and J genes are TRBV5-1 and TRBJ2-3, with D possibly being TRBD2 (5 bases). The V gene lost 7 bases and the J gene lost 2 bases, with 14 bases spanning the gap. CDR3 length: 14 residues. The germline V gene encodes CDR1 SGHRS and CDR2 YFSETQ. The CDR3 protein is CASGAERNTDTQYF. In DNA form, the CDR3 reads TGCGCCAGCGGAGCGGAACGGAACACAGATACGCAGTATTTT.

The V call is TRBV10-2, the J call TRBJ2-5; the D is unclear. The germline V gene has CDR1 WSHSY and CDR2 SAAADI. The CDR3 extends over 13 amino acids. V lost 4 bases and J lost 1, with 7 bases in between. The CDR3 spells CASSVTSQETQYF. CDR3 DNA sequence: TGCGCCAGCAGTGTAACGTCCCAAGAGACCCAGTACTTC.

The chain is built from TRBV15 and TRBJ2-1, with D unresolved. This CDR3 contains 12 residues. Trimming took 3 bases from V and 3 from J, leaving 3 bases between them. The V gene's germline CDR1 is LNHNV and CDR2 YYDKDF (reference sequence). The CDR3 bases are TGTGCCACCAGCAGGGTCTACAATGAGCAGTTCTTC. This gives the protein CATSRVYNEQFF.

The V gene is TRBV15, the J gene TRBJ1-3; D gene ambiguous. The ends were cut back, 1 base at V and 4 bases at J, with 11 bases in the middle. From germline, CDR1 is LNHNV and CDR2 YYDKDF (reference sequence). The CDR3 is 15 amino acids. The CDR3 DNA is TGTGCCACCAGCAGAGCGGAGGCGGCAGGAAACACCATATATTTT. Translation gives CATSRAEAAGNTIYF. Variable domain in full (rest from reference TRBV15 and TRBJ1-3): DAMVIQNPRYQVTQFGKPVTLSCSQTLNHNVMYWYQQKSSQAPKLLFHYYDKDFNNEADTPDNFQSRRPNTSFCFLDIRSPGLGDTAMYLCATSRAEAAGNTIYFGEGSWLTVV.

The rearrangement links TRBV2 to TRBJ2-6; perhaps TRBD2 as D (6 bases). The V gene lost 3 bases and the J gene lost 0 bases, with 12 bases spanning the gap. The CDR3 extends over 17 amino acids. Per the germline V gene, CDR1 is SNHLY and CDR2 is FYNNEI. This CDR3 is CASSEEGLLSGANVLTF. In DNA, the CDR3 is TGTGCCAGCAGTGAGGAGGGACTCCTCTCTGGGGCCAACGTCCTGACTTTC.

The chain uses TRBV27 and TRBJ2-1; no clear D. The CDR3 is made up of 16 amino acids. CDR1 MNHEY and CDR2 SMNVEV come from the germline V gene (reference sequence). With 6 bases removed from V and 1 base from J, the gap between germline ends came to 16 bases. DNA of the CDR3: TGTGCCAGCAGCCCCTTAGTAGGAGTATCCTACAATGAGCAGTTCTTC. Its translation: CASSPLVGVSYNEQFF.

The chain employs TRBV7-2 and TRBJ2-7; possibly TRBD1 for D (6 bases). The CDR3 consists of 14 residues. Trimming stripped 6 bases from V and 6 bases from J, with 18 bases between. Per germline, CDR1 SGHTA and CDR2 FQGNSA. The CDR3: CASSKQGGRGEQYF. CDR3 coding DNA: TGTGCCAGCAGTAAACAGGGTGGACGAGGCGAGCAGTACTTC.